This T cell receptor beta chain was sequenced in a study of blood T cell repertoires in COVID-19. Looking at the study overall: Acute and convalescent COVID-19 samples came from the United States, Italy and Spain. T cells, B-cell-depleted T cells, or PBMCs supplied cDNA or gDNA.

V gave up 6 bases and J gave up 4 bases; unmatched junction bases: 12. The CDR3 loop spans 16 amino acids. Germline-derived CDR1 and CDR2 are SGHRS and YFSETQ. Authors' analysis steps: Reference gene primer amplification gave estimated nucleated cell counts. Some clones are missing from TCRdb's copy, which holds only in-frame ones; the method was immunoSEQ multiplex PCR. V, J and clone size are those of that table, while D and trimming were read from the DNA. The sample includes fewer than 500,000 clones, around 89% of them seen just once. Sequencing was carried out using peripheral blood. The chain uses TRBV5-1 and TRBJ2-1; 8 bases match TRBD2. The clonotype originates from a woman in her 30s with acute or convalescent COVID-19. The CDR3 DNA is TGCGCCAGCAATGGGGGCGGGGGGCGCCCTTACAATGAGCAGTTCTTC. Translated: CASNGGGGRPYNEQFF. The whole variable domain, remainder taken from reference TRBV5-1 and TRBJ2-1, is KAGVTQTPRYLIKTRGQQVTLSCSPISGHRSVSWYQQTPGQGLQFLFEYFSETQRNKGNFPGRFSGRQFSNSRSEMNVSTLELGDSALYLCASNGGGGRPYNEQFFGPGTRLTVL.